A few counts support the clone carrying this T cell receptor beta chain. This sample is drawn from a study of cytomegalovirus exposure and HLA in healthy donors. The overall study: A previous analysis identified 100 million or so unique TCR beta sequences derived from around 180 million T cells.

The donors were healthy bone marrow donors. With V trimmed by 4 bases and J by 4 bases, 5 bases remained unmatched. This CDR3 is built from 14 residues. Germline loops: CDR1 LGHNA, CDR2 YSLEER. The PCR was carried out with 60 Vbeta primers and 13 Jbeta primers. Measured with immunoSEQ multiplex PCR; TCRdb has only the in-frame clones, and not every one. The sample contains about 180,000 clones, roughly four fifths of which appear only once. The TCR was taken from a man between 18 and 29 years old in good health and CMV-seronegative. Sequencing was carried out using PBMCs. The genes are TRBV4-3 and TRBJ2-7; 9 bases are shared with TRBD1. CDR3 sequence reads: CASSLRTGAYEQYF. Here the CDR3 DNA reads TGCGCCAGCAGCCTCAGGACAGGGGCTTACGAGCAGTACTTC.